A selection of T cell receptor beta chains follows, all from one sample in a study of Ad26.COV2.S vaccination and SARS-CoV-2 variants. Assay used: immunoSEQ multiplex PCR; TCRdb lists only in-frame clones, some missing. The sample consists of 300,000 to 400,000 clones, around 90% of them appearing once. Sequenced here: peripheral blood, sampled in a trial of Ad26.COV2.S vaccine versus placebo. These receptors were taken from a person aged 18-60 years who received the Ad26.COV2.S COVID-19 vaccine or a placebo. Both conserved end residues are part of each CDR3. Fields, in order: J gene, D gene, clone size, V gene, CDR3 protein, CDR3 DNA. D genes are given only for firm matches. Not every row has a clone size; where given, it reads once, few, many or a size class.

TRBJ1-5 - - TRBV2 CASKRGDKNQPQHF TGTGCCAGCAAGCGTGGGGACAAGAATCAGCCCCAGCATTTT
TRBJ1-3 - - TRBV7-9 CASSVQSGHTIYF TGTGCCAGCAGCGTCCAAAGTGGGCACACCATATATTTT
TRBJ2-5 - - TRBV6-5 CASSVLHQRETQYF TGTGCCAGCAGCGTTCTACATCAGCGGGAGACCCAGTACTTC
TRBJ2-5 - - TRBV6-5 CASRDPGETQYF TGTGCCAGCAGGGACCCAGGAGAGACCCAGTACTTC
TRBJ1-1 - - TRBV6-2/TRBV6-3 CASSALYTEAFF TGTGCCAGCAGCGCCCTCTACACTGAAGCTTTCTTT
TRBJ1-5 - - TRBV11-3 CASAAYSQGFNQPQHF TGTGCCAGCGCAGCCTATAGCCAGGGGTTTAATCAGCCCCAGCATTTT
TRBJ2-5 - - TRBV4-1 CASARRMGGETQYF TGCGCCAGCGCTCGGAGGATGGGGGGAGAGACCCAGTACTTC
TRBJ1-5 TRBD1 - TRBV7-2 CASSLRDRVVDQPQHF TGTGCCAGCAGCTTACGGGACAGGGTGGTTGATCAGCCCCAGCATTTT
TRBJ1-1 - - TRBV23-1 CASTPTRGETEAFF TGCGCCAGCACCCCGACTAGGGGGGAGACTGAAGCTTTCTTT
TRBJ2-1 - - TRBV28 CASTKGPPEDEQFF TGTGCCAGCACCAAGGGACCCCCAGAGGATGAGCAGTTCTTC
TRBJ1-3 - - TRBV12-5 CASGLVVQDSFSGNTIYF TGTGCTAGTGGTTTGGTAGTTCAGGACAGCTTCTCTGGAAACACCATATATTTT
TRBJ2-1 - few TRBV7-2 CASSPYNEQFF TGTGCCAGCAGCCCTTACAATGAGCAGTTCTTC
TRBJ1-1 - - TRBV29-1 CSVESPNTEAFF TGCAGCGTTGAATCCCCGAACACTGAAGCTTTCTTT
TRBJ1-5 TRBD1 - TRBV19 CASNQPTGGIGQPQHF TGTGCCAGTAATCAGCCTACAGGGGGAATAGGTCAGCCCCAGCATTTT
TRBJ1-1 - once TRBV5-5 CASSLTGTTEAFF TGTGCCAGCAGTTTAACAGGGACCACTGAAGCTTTCTTT
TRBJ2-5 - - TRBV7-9 CASSHRQNGETQYF TGTGCCAGCAGCCACCGACAGAACGGAGAGACCCAGTACTTC
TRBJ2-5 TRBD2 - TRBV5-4 CASSLRTSGKETQYF TGTGCCAGCAGCTTACGGACTAGCGGGAAAGAGACCCAGTACTTC
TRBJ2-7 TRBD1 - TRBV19 CASKPPPGQGPDHEQYF TGTGCCAGTAAACCACCGCCGGGACAGGGACCCGACCACGAGCAGTACTTC
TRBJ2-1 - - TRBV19 CASSMAGTSYNEQFF TGTGCCAGTAGTATGGCCGGGACTTCCTACAATGAGCAGTTCTTC
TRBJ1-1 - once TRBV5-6 CASSLGGLNTEAFF TGTGCCAGCAGCTTGGGTGGGCTGAACACTGAAGCTTTCTTT
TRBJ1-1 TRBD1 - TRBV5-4 CASSRTGGTEAFF TGTGCCAGCAGCCGCACAGGGGGCACTGAAGCTTTCTTT
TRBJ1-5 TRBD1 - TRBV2 CASCLETGTGNQPQHF TGTGCCAGCTGTCTAGAGACAGGGACAGGGAATCAGCCCCAGCATTTT
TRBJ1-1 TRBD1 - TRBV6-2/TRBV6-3 CASSSQGRMNTEAFF TGTGCCAGCAGTTCACAGGGGAGGATGAACACTGAAGCTTTCTTT
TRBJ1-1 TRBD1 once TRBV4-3 CASSQEIGGQGKGAFF TGCGCCAGCAGCCAAGAAATTGGTGGACAGGGAAAAGGAGCTTTCTTT
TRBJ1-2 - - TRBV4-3 CACWGGQAWEGYTF TGCGCCTGCTGGGGGGGGCAGGCCTGGGAGGGCTACACCTTC
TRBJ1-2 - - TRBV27 CASTSLPVGPSGYGYTF TGTGCCAGCACGTCCTTACCGGTCGGCCCGTCGGGCTATGGCTACACCTTC
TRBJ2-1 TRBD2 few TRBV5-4 CASSLSGRANNEQFF TGTGCCAGCAGCTTGAGCGGGAGGGCCAACAATGAGCAGTTCTTC
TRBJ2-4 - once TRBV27 CASTGLGAKNIQYF TGTGCCAGCACGGGGCTGGGAGCCAAAAACATTCAGTACTTC
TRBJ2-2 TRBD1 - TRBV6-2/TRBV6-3 CASSYTRDRTTGELFF TGTGCCAGCAGTTACACCCGGGACAGGACCACCGGGGAGCTGTTTTTT
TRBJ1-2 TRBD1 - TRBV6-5 CATYGGTGSGYTF TGTGCCACTTATGGCGGGACAGGATCTGGCTACACCTTC
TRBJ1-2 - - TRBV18 CASSPAEVLGPYGYTF TGTGCCAGCTCACCAGCGGAGGTCCTAGGGCCTTATGGCTACACCTTC
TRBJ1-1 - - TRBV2 CASSEAHIPEAFF TGTGCCAGCAGTGAAGCTCATATACCTGAAGCTTTCTTT
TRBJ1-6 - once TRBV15 CATSPNTVYNSPLHF TGTGCCACCAGTCCAAATACAGTATATAATTCACCCCTCCACTTT
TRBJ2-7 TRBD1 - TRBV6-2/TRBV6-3 CASSYPTGLIDEQYF TGTGCCAGCAGTTACCCGACAGGGCTGATCGACGAGCAGTACTTC
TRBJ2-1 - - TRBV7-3 CASSFGTFSSYNEQFF TGTGCCAGCAGCTTCGGGACTTTTAGCTCCTACAATGAGCAGTTCTTC
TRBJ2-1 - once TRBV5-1 CASSFPSSGSSYNEQFF TGCGCCAGCAGCTTCCCCAGCAGCGGAAGCTCCTACAATGAGCAGTTCTTC
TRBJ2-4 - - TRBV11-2 CASSSVGEEGNIQYF TGTGCCAGCAGCTCCGTTGGGGAGGAGGGGAACATTCAGTACTTC
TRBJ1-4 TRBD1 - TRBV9 CASSLEGAGEKLFF TGTGCCAGCAGCCTAGAGGGGGCAGGAGAAAAACTGTTTTTT
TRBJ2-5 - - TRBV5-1 CASSSGVVQETQYF TGCGCCAGCAGCTCCGGGGTCGTCCAAGAGACCCAGTACTTC
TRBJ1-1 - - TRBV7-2 CASSLEVAANTEAFF TGTGCCAGCAGCTTAGAGGTCGCAGCTAACACTGAAGCTTTCTTT
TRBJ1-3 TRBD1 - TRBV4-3 CASSPRETGHSGNTIYF TGCGCCAGCAGCCCCCGTGAGACAGGGCACTCTGGAAACACCATATATTTT
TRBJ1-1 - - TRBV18 CASSPLVAAEAFF TGTGCCAGCTCACCATTGGTGGCCGCTGAAGCTTTCTTT
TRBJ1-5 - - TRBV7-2 CASSFSNQPQHF TGTGCCAGCAGTTTTAGCAATCAGCCCCAGCATTTT